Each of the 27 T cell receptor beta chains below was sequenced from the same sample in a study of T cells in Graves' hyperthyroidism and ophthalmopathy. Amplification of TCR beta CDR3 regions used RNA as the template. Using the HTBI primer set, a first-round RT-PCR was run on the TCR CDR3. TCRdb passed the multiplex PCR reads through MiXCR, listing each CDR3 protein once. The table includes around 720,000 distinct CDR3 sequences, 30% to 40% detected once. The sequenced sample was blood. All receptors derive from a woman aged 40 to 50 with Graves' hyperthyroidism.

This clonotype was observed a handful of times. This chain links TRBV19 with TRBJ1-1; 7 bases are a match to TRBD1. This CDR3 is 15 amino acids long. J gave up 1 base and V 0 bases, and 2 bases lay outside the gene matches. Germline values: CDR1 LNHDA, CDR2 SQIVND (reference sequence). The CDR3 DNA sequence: TGTGCCAGTAGTATAGACGGGACAGCGAACACTGAAGCTTTCTTT. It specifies CASSIDGTANTEAFF.

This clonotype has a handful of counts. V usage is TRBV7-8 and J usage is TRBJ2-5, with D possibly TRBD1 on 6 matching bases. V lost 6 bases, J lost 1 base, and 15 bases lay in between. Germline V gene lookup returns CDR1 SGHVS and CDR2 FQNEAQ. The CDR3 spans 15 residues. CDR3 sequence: CASSRRQGIQETQYF. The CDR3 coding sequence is TGTGCCAGCAGTCGACGCCAGGGGATCCAAGAGACCCAGTACTTC.

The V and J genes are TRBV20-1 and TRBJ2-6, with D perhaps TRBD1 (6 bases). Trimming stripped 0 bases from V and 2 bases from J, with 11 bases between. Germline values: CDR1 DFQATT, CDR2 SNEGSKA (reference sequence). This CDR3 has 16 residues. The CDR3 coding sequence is TGCAGTGCTAGAGATAGGCACAGGGCTGGGGCCAACGTCCTGACTTTC. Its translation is CSARDRHRAGANVLTF.

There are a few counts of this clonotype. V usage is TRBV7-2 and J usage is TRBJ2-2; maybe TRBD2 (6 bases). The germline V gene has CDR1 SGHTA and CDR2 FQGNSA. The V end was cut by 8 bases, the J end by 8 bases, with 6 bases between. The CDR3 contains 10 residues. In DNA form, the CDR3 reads TGTGCCAGCCGGGGGGGGGAGCTGTTTTTT. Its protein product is CASRGGELFF.

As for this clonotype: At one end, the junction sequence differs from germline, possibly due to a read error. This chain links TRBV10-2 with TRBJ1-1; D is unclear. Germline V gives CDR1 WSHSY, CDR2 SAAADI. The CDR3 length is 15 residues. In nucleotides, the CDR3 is TGTGCCAGCAGCCAAGTGGGGTACGCGAACACTGAAGCTTTCTTT. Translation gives CASSQVGYANTEAFF.

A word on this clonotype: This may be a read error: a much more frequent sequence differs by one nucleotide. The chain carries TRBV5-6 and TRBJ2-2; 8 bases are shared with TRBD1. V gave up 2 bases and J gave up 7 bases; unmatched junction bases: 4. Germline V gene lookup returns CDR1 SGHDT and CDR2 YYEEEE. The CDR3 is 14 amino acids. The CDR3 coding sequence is TGTGCCAGCAGCTTCACAGGGGGAGACGGGGAGCTGTTTTTT. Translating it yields CASSFTGGDGELFF.

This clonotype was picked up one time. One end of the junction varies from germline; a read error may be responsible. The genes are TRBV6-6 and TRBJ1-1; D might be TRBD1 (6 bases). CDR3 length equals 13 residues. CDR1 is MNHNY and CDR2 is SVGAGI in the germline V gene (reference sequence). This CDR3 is CGSSYTGSAEAFF. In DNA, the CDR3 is TGTGGCAGCAGTTACACAGGGAGCGCTGAAGCTTTCTTT.

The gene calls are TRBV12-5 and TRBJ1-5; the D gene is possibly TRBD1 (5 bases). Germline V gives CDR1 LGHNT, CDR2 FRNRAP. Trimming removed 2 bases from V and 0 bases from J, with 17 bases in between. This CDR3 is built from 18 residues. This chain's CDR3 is CASGLTPLGRYSNQPQHF. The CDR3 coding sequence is TGTGCTAGTGGTTTGACACCCTTGGGGCGGTATAGCAATCAGCCCCAGCATTTT.

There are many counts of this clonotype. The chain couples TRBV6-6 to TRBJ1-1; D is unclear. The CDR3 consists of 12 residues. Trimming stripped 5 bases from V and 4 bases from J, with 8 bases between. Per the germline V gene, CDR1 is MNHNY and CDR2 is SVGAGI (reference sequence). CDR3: CASSPSGTEAFF. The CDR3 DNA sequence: TGTGCCAGCAGTCCCTCAGGCACTGAAGCTTTCTTT.

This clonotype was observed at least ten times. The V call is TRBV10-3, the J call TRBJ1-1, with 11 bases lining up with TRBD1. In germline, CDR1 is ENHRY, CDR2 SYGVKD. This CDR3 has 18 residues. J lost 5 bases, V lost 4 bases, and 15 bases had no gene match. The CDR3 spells CAISALPPGQGGNTEAFF. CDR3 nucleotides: TGTGCCATCAGTGCCCTCCCACCGGGACAGGGGGGGAATACTGAAGCTTTCTTT.

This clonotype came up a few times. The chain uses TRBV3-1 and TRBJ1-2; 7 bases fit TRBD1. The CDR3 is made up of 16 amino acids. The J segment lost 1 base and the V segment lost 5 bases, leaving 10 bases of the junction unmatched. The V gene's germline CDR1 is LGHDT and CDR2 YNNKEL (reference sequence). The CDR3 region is CASSRRDREHNYGYTF. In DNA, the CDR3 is TGTGCCAGCAGCAGAAGAGACAGGGAACATAACTATGGCTACACCTTC.

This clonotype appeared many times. CDR3 DNA: TGTGCCAGCAGTCCGGAGGCGGGGCGCGGCTACACCTTC. Amino acids: CASSPEAGRGYTF. The chain links TRBV6-5 to TRBJ1-2, with D perhaps TRBD1 (5 bases). Germline lookup yields CDR1 MNHEY and CDR2 SVGAGI. The germline V and J ends were trimmed by 5 bases and 8 bases, with 15 bases remaining between them. This CDR3 has 13 residues.

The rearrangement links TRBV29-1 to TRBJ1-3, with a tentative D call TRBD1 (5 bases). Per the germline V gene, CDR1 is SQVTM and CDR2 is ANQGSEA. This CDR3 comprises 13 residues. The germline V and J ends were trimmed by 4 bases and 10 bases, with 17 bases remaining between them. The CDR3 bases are TGCAGCGTTGGCGGGGGAGTCGGAGAGACCATATATTTT. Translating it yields CSVGGGVGETIYF.

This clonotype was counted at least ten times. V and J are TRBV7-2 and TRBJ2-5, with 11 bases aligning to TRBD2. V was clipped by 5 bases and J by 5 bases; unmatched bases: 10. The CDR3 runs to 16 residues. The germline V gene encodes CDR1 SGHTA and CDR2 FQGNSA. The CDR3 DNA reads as TGTGCCAGCAGCCCGACTAGCGGGAACCCCGGGGAGACCCAGTACTTC. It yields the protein CASSPTSGNPGETQYF.

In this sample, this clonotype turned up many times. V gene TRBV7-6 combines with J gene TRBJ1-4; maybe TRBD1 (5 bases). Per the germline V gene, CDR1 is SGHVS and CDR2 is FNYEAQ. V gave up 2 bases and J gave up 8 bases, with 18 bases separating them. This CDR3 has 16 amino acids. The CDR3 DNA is TGTGCCAGCAGCTTAAGTCGATGGGGCGCCGGCGAAAAACTGTTTTTT. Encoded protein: CASSLSRWGAGEKLFF.

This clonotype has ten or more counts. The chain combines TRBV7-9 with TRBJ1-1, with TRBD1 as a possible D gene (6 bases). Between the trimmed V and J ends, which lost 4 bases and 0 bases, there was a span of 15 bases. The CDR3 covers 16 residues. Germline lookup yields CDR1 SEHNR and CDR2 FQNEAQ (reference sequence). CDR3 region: CASSSQGLIMNTEAFF. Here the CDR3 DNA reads TGTGCCAGCAGCTCCCAGGGGCTCATCATGAACACTGAAGCTTTCTTT.

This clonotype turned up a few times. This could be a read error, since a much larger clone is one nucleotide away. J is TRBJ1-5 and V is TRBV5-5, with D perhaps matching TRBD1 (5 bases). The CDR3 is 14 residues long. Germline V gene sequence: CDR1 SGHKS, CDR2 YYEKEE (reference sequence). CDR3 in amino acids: CASSLGGYNQPRHF. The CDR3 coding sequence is TGTGCCAGCAGCTTGGGGGGGTACAATCAGCCCCGGCATTTT.

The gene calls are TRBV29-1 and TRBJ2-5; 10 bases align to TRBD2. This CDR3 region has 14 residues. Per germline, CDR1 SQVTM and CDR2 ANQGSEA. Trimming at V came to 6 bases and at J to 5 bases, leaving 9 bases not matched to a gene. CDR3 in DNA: TGCAGCGTAAGGCTAGCGGGAGAGGGGGAGACCCAGTACTTC. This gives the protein CSVRLAGEGETQYF.

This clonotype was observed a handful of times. CDR3 in amino acids: CASSYSNSGDYEQYF. Here the CDR3 DNA reads TGTGCCAGCAGTTACTCGAATTCAGGCGACTACGAGCAGTACTTC. The gene calls are TRBV6-5 and TRBJ2-7; D gene unclear. The CDR3 is 15 residues long. Germline V lookup: CDR1 MNHEY, CDR2 SVGAGI. V was pared by 0 bases and J by 3 bases, with 12 bases between.

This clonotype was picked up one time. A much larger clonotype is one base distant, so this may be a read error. The DNA for the CDR3 is TGTGCCAGCAGACGGGGCTACACCTTC. This translates into CASRRGYTF. The V call is TRBV25-1, the J call TRBJ1-2; D remains unclear. V was cut by 6 bases and J by 8 bases, with 4 bases left in between. CDR1 is MGHDK and CDR2 is SYGVNS in the germline V gene. The CDR3 loop spans 9 amino acids.

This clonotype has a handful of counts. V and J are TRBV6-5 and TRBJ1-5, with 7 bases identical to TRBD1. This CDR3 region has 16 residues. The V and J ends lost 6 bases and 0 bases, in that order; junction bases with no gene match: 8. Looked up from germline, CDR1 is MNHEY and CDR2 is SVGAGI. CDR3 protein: CASSQGGRGSNQPQHF. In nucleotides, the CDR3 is TGTGCCAGCAGCCAAGGGGGCCGGGGTAGCAATCAGCCCCAGCATTTT.

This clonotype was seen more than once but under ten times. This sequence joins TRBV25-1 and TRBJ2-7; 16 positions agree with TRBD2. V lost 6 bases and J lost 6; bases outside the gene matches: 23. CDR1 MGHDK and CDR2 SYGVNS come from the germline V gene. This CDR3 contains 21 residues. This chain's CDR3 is CASSSPGGTSGRATDRLEQYF. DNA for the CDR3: TGTGCCAGCAGCTCCCCCGGGGGGACTAGCGGGAGGGCCACTGATCGCCTCGAGCAGTACTTC.

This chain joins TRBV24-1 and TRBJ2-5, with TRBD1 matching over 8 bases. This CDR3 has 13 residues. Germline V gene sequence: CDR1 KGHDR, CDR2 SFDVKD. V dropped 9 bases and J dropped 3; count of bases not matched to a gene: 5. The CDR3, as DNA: TGTGCCACCTCGACAGGGGTCAAAGAGACCCAGTACTTC. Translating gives CATSTGVKETQYF.

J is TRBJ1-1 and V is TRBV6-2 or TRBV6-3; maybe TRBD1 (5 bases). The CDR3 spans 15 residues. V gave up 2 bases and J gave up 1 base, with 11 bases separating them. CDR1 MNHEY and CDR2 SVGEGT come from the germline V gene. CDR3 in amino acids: CASSYARVGNTEAFF. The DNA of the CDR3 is TGTGCCAGCAGTTACGCCAGGGTTGGGAACACTGAAGCTTTCTTT.

Here the CDR3 reads CASRLQGVGGYTF. CDR3 nucleotide sequence: TGTGCCAGCAGGTTACAGGGGGTGGGGGGCTACACCTTC. The rearrangement uses TRBV28 and TRBJ1-2, with 8 bases fitting TRBD1. The CDR3 runs 13 residues. V dropped 6 bases and J dropped 8; count of bases not matched to a gene: 8. Germline V CDR1 and CDR2: MDHEN, SYDVKM.

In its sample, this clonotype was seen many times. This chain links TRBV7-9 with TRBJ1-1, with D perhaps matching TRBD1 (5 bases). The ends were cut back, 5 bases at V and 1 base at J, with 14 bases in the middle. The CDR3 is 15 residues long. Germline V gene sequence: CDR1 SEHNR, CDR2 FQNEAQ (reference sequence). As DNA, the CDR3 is TGTGCCAGCAGCCAGATTTCTGGACAGAACACTGAAGCTTTCTTT. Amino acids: CASSQISGQNTEAFF.

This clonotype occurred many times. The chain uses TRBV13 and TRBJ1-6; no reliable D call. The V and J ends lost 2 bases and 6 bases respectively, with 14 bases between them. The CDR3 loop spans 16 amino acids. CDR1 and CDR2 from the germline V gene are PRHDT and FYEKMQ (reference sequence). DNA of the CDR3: TGTGCCAGCAGCTTAAGCGGGGAATGGTTTAATTCACCCCTCCACTTT. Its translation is CASSLSGEWFNSPLHF.